This T cell receptor (beta chain) is from a study of esophageal squamous cell carcinoma under preoperative chemotherapy. Study outcomes and limitations: Tumor-infiltrating lymphocytes showed no significant post-chemotherapy TCR diversity increase, unlike peripheral T cells. Clonal contraction, more than amplification, hit abundant clones after paclitaxel-nedaplatin. Peripheral T cells migrating into the tumor appeared to partly supply post-treatment tumor-infiltrating lymphocytes.

Time point given: before preoperative PTX-NDP chemotherapy. Before surgery, patients were given preoperative paclitaxel-nedaplatin chemotherapy. With regard to this clonotype: Its antigen is unidentified. Sequence at one end of the junction differs from germline and may be a read error.

The CDR3 runs 14 residues. Germline CDR1 SGHAT, CDR2 FQNNGV. One entry per CDR3 protein results from TCRdb running MiXCR on the PCR reads. The table shows over 13,000 distinct CDR3 sequences, with less than 65% occurring only once. The V gene is TRBV11-2, the J gene TRBJ2-5; D perhaps matches TRBD2 (5 bases). This receptor was taken from a human donor with esophageal squamous cell carcinoma. The donor label of this sample is uncertain. The specimen was taken from a patient given preoperative chemotherapy. CDR3 nucleotides: TGTGCGGGCAGCGTGGCGGGTGACCAAGAGACGCAGTACTTC. Encoded protein: CAGSVAGDQETQYF.